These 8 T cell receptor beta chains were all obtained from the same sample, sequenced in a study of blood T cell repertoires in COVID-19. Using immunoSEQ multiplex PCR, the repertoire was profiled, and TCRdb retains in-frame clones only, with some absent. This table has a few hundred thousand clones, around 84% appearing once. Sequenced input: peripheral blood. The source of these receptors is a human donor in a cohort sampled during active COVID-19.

The CDR3 DNA is TGTGCCAGCAGCTCCGGACAGGGCGGCTCTGGGGCCAACGTCCTGACTTTC. It is translated as CASSSGQGGSGANVLTF. The rearrangement joins TRBV7-9 to TRBJ2-6, with 8 nucleotides matching TRBD1. V lost 4 bases, J lost 0 bases, and 5 bases stayed unmatched. Germline-derived CDR1 and CDR2 are SEHNR and FQNEAQ (reference sequence). CDR3 length equals 17 residues.

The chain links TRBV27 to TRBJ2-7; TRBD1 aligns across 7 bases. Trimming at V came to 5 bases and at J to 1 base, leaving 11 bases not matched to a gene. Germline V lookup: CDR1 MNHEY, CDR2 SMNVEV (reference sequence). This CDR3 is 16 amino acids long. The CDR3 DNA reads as TGTGCCAGCAGTCCCTCAGCAGGGGGTGTATCCTACGAGCAGTACTTC. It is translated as CASSPSAGGVSYEQYF.

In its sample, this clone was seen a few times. CDR3 sequence (DNA): TGTGCCATCAGTGAGGCAGGGGGCGAGGGCACTGAAGCTTTCTTT. Translation gives CAISEAGGEGTEAFF. The V and J genes are TRBV10-3 and TRBJ1-1; TRBD1 matches 8 bases. The germline gives CDR1 ENHRY, CDR2 SYGVKD. V was clipped by 2 bases and J by 4 bases; unmatched bases: 6. This CDR3 spans 15 amino acids.

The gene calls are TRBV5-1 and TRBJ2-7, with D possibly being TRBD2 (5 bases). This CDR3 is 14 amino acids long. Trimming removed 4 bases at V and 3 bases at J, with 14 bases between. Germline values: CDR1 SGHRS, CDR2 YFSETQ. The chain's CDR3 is CASSPRDTGYEQYF. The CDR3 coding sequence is TGCGCCAGCAGCCCTCGGGATACCGGCTACGAGCAGTACTTC.

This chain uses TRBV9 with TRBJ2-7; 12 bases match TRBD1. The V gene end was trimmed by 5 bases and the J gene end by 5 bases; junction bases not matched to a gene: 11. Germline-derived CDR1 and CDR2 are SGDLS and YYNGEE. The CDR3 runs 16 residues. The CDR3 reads CASSRRGGQGADEQYF. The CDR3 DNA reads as TGTGCCAGCAGTCGTCGTGGGGGACAGGGGGCGGACGAGCAGTACTTC. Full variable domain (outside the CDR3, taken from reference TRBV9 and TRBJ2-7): DSGVTQTPKHLITATGQRVTLRCSPRSGDLSVYWYQQSLDQGLQFLIQYYNGEERAKGNILERFSAQQFPDLHSELNLSSLELGDSALYFCASSRRGGQGADEQYFGPGTRLTVT.

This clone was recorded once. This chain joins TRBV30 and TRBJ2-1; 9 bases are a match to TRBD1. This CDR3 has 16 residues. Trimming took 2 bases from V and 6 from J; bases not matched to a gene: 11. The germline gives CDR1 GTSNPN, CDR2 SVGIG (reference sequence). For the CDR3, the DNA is TGTGCCTGGAGTTTCGGGCTGGGACAGGGTCTCAATGAGCAGTTCTTC. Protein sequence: CAWSFGLGQGLNEQFF. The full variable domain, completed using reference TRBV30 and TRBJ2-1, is SQTIHQWPATLVQPVGSPLSLECTVEGTSNPNLYWYRQAAGRGLQLLFYSVGIGQISSEVPQNLSASRPQDRQFILSSKKLLLSDSGFYLCAWSFGLGQGLNEQFFGPGTRLTVL.

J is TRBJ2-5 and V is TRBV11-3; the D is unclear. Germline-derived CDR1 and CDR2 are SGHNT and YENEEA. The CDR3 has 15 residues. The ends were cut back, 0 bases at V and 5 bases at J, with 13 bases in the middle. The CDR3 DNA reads TGTGCCAGCAGCTTAGAAAGCGTTCCCCCGGAGACCCAGTACTTC. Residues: CASSLESVPPETQYF. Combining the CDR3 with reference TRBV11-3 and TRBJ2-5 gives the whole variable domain EAGVVQSPRYKIIEKKQPVAFWCNPISGHNTLYWYLQNLGQGPELLIRYENEEAVDDSQLPKDRFSAERLKGVDSTLKIQPAELGDSAVYLCASSLESVPPETQYFGPGTRLLVL.

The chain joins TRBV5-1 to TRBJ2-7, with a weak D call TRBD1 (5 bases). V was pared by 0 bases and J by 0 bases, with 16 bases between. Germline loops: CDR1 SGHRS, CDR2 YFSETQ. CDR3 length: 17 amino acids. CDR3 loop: CASSLGLPQGYSYEQYF. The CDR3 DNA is TGCGCCAGCAGCTTGGGACTTCCTCAGGGATACTCCTACGAGCAGTACTTC.